The clone carrying this T cell receptor (beta chain) was observed a few times. The sample is drawn from a study of beta chain features in type 1 diabetes. Isolated RNA was reverse transcribed in full, so expressed TCRB transcripts were sequenced. Measured with immunoSEQ multiplex PCR; TCRdb has only the in-frame clones, and not every one. Among approximately 150,000 clones, around a tenth were seen once, and the ten largest hold nearly 0.65%. V trimming: 4 bases; J trimming: 2 bases; junction bases outside the gene matches: 7. The CDR3 has 16 residues. The germline V gene has CDR1 MNHNS and CDR2 SASEGT.

Material: central memory CD4+ T cells from blood. The chain is built from TRBV6-1 and TRBJ1-2; 10 bases line up with TRBD1. The sequence was collected from a woman in her thirties or forties in good health. This chain's CDR3 is CASSGATGGKNYGYTF. CDR3 nucleotides: TGTGCCAGCAGTGGGGCGACAGGGGGCAAAAACTATGGCTACACCTTC.